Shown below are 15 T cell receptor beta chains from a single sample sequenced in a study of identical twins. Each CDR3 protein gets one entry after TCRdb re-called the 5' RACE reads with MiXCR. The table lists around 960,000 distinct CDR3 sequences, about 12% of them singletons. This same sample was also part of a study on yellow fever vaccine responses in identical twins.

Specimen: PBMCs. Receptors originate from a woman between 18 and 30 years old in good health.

The CDR3 loop reads CASSLRVDRIRNQPQHF. CDR3 coding DNA: TGCGCCAGCAGTCTGCGCGTGGACAGGATTCGCAATCAGCCCCAGCATTTT. The chain couples TRBV23-1 to TRBJ1-5; 7 bases match TRBD1. TRBV23-1 is placed among ORFs of uncertain function. This CDR3 is 17 amino acids long. Trimming took 4 bases from V and 2 from J; bases not matched to a gene: 11.

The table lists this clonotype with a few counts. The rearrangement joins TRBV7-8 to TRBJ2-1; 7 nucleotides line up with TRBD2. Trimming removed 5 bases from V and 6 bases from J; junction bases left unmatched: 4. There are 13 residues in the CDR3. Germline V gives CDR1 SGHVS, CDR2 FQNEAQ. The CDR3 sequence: CASSPRGVNEQFF. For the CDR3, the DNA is TGTGCCAGCAGCCCCCGGGGGGTCAATGAGCAGTTCTTC.

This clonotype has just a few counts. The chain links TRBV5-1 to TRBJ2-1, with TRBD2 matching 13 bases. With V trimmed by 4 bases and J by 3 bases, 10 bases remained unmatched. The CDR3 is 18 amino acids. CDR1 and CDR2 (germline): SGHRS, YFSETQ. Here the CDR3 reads CASSPGLAGDTNYNEQFF. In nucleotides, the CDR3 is TGCGCCAGCAGCCCAGGACTAGCGGGGGACACAAACTACAATGAGCAGTTCTTC.

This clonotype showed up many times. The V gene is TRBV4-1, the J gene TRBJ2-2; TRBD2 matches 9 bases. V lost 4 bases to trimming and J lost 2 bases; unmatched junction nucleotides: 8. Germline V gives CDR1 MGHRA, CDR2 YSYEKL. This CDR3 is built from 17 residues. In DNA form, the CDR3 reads TGCGCCAGCAGCCGACATAGCGGGAGCGCAAACACCGGGGAGCTGTTTTTT. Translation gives CASSRHSGSANTGELFF.

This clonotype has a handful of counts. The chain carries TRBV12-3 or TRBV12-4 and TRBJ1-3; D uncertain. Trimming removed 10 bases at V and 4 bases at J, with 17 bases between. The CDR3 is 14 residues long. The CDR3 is CATHRSPVGNTIYF. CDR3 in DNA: TGTGCCACCCACCGGAGCCCGGTAGGAAACACCATATATTTT.

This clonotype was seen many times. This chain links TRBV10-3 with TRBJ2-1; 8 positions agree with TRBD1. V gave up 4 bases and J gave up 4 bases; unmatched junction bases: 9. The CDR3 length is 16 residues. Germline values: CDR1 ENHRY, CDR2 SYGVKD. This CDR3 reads CAISVGTGGVYNEQFF. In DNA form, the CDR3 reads TGTGCCATCAGTGTTGGTACAGGGGGAGTTTACAATGAGCAGTTCTTC.

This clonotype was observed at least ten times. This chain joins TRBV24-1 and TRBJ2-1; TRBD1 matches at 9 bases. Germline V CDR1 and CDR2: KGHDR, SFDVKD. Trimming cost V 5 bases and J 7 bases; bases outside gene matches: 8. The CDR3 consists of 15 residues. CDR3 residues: CATSAPSGTGNEQFF. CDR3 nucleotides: TGTGCCACCAGTGCCCCCTCCGGGACAGGGAATGAGCAGTTCTTC.

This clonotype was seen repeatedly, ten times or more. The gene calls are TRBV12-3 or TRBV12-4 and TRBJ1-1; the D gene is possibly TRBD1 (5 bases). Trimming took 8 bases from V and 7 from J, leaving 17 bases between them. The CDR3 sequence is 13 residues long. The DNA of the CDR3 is TGTGCCAGCCCCCCGGCGGGGCCGGTTGAAGCTTTCTTT. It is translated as CASPPAGPVEAFF.

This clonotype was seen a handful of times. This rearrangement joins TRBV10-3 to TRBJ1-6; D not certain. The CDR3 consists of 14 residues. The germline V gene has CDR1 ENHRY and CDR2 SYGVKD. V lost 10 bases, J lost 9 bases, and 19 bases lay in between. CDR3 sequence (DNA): TGTGCCACCCAAACGGAGACAATGGGTTCACCCCTCCACTTT. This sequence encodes CATQTETMGSPLHF.

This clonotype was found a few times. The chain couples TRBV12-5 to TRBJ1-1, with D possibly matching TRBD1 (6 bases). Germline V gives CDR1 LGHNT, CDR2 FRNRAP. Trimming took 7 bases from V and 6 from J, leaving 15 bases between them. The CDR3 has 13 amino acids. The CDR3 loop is CASARGAYAEAFF. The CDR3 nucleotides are TGTGCTAGTGCTCGGGGGGCCTACGCTGAAGCTTTCTTT.

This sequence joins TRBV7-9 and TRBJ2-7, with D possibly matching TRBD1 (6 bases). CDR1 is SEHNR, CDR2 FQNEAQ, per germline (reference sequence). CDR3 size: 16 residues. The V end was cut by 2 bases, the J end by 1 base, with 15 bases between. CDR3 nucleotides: TGTGCCAGCAGCTTAAGTGGGGGCAAGAGTTCCTACGAGCAGTACTTC. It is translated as CASSLSGGKSSYEQYF.

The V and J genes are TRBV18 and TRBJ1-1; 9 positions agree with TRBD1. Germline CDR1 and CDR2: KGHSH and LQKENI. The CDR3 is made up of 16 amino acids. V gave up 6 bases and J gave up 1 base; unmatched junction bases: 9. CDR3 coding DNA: TGTGCCAGCTCCCCGGACAGGGGTTCGTGGAACACTGAAGCTTTCTTT. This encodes CASSPDRGSWNTEAFF.

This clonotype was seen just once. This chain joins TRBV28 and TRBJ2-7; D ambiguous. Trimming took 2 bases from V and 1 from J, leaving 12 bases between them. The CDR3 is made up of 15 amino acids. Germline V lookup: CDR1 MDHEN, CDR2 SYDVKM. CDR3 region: CASSLGSELSYEQYF. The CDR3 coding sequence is TGTGCCAGCAGTTTAGGATCGGAGTTGTCCTACGAGCAGTACTTC.

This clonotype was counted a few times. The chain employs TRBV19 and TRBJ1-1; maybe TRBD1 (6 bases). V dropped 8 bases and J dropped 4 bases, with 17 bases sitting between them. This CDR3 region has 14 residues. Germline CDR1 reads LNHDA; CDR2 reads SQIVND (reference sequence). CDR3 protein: CASRQTGRGTEAFF. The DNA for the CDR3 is TGTGCCAGTCGACAAACAGGGCGGGGCACTGAAGCTTTCTTT.

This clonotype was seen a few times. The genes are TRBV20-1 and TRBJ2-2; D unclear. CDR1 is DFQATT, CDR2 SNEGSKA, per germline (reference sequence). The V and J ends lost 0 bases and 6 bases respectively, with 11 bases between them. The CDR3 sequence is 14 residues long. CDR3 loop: CSARDRMAPGELFF. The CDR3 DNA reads TGCAGTGCTAGAGATCGTATGGCCCCCGGGGAGCTGTTTTTT.